Listed below are T cell receptor beta chains from one sample, sequenced in a study of radiotherapy plus CTLA-4 blockade in lung cancer. Method: immunoSEQ multiplex PCR; TCRdb's copy keeps in-frame clones and lacks some. Found here are 70,000 to 95,000 clones, over 75% of them singletons; the top ten hold just over 14%. The specimen comprised peripheral blood, sampled from a patient treated with radiotherapy plus ipilimumab. These receptors came from a human donor with non-small cell lung cancer that progressed on radiotherapy plus ipilimumab. Both conserved end residues are part of each CDR3. A D gene is named only where the DNA matches it firmly. Size is stated for part of the rows, as once, few or many counts, or as a class when the clone is expanded.

TRBJ2-1,-,few,TRBV20-1,TGCAGTGCTAGAGATTCCCGCATAGTAGTCTTC,CSARDSRIVVF
TRBJ1-2,-,few,TRBV2,TGTGCCAGCAGCCTGGACAAGAACTATGGCTACACCTTC,CASSLDKNYGYTF
TRBJ2-5,-,-,TRBV11-3,TGTGCCAGCAGCTTAGGGTTACAAGAGACCCAGTACTTC,CASSLGLQETQYF
TRBJ2-1,-,-,TRBV2,TGTGCCAGCAGTGAATCCCTCTGGGAGCAGTTCTTC,CASSESLWEQFF
TRBJ1-4,-,-,TRBV4-3,TGCGCCAGCAGCGAACGGGGGGGGCTAACTGAAAAACTGTTTTTT,CASSERGGLTEKLFF
TRBJ1-2,-,-,TRBV7-2,TGTGCCAGCAGCGCACAGGTTAGATATGGCTACACCTTC,CASSAQVRYGYTF
TRBJ1-1,TRBD1,-,TRBV2,TGTGCCAGCACCGAGACCGGGACAGGGAACACTGAAGCTTTCTTT,CASTETGTGNTEAFF
TRBJ2-2,-,-,TRBV7-2,TGTGCCAGCAGCTTAGTATTGTGGCAGGGGATGTTTTTT,CASSLVLWQGMFF
TRBJ1-3,TRBD1,-,TRBV7-6,TGTGCCAGCAGCTTAGAGGCGGACAGGGGCGGAAGCTCTGGAAACACCATATATTTT,CASSLEADRGGSSGNTIYF
TRBJ2-1,TRBD2,-,TRBV7-2,TGTGCCAGCAGAACCGGGGGGGCTAGCGGGAGTAATGGCAATGAGCAGTTCTTC,CASRTGGASGSNGNEQFF
TRBJ1-2,-,-,TRBV19,TGTGCCAGTAGTATAACGGGCAGGGTGGTCTATGGCTACACCTTC,CASSITGRVVYGYTF
TRBJ1-1,-,-,TRBV4-2,TGTGCCAGCAGCCAAGAGACTAGTAGCGGCAGGGGAGTAGTAGCTTTCTTT,CASSQETSSGRGVVAFF
TRBJ1-1,-,-,TRBV6-5,TGTGCCAGGCGGTGGGGGGAGACTGAAGCTTTCTTT,CARRWGETEAFF
TRBJ1-4,-,once,TRBV7-9,TGTGCCAGCAGCCGGGTGGGGACTAATGAAAAACTGTTTTTT,CASSRVGTNEKLFF
TRBJ2-3,-,-,TRBV29-1,TGCAGCGTTGGCCCGGGGGCCGGGACAGATACGCAGTATTTT,CSVGPGAGTDTQYF
TRBJ2-7,-,-,TRBV6-5,TGTGCCAGCAGCCAGACCGGCGCCATCTCCTACGAGCAGTACTTC,CASSQTGAISYEQYF
TRBJ2-7,-,-,TRBV7-9,TGTGCCAGCAGCTCGACCTACGAGCAGTACTTC,CASSSTYEQYF
TRBJ1-3,-,few,TRBV7-2,TGTGCCAGCAGCCGAGTGGGGTACACCATATATTTT,CASSRVGYTIYF
TRBJ1-3,TRBD1,once,TRBV18,TGTGCCAGCTCACCTACCGGGACAGGGGGCGTTGGAAACACCATATATTTT,CASSPTGTGGVGNTIYF
TRBJ1-1,-,-,TRBV7-9,TGTGCCAGCAGTCTTGACATGAACACTGAAGCTTTCTTT,CASSLDMNTEAFF